This TCR beta chain stems from a study of blood T cells in healthy people across ages. Alongside a J-beta primer mix, a sample-barcoded 5' primer served in a second PCR lasting roughly 7 to 12 cycles. MiXCR was run by TCRdb on the 5' RACE reads, yielding one entry per CDR3 protein. This table has 550,000 to 600,000 distinct CDR3 sequences, roughly 43% appearing once. Concerning this clonotype: No antigen is known for it.

Study-wide results and caveats: With age, beta diversity per million T cells declined roughly linearly, significantly by roughly 40. PBMCs left unsorted prevented a conclusive naive versus antigen-experienced comparison.

The CDR3 has 12 amino acids. CDR1 and CDR2 from the germline V gene are SGHTA and FQGNSA. With 5 bases removed from V and 8 bases from J, the gap between germline ends came to 12 bases. Per-sample yields of isolated PBMCs were at least 6 million. The sequenced material came from blood. The chain has TRBV7-2 and TRBJ1-2; the D gene is possibly TRBD1 (6 bases). The receptor comes from a man at least 80 years old in good health. CDR3 nucleotide sequence: TGTGCCAGCAGCGTACAGGGACGGGGCTACACCTTC. Translation: CASSVQGRGYTF. Together with reference TRBV7-2 and TRBJ1-2, the CDR3 gives the full variable domain: GAGVSQSPSNKVTEKGKDVELRCDPISGHTALYWYRQSLGQGLEFLIYFQGNSAPDKSGLPSDRFSAERTGGSVSTLTIQRTQQEDSAVYLCASSVQGRGYTFGSGTRLTVV.